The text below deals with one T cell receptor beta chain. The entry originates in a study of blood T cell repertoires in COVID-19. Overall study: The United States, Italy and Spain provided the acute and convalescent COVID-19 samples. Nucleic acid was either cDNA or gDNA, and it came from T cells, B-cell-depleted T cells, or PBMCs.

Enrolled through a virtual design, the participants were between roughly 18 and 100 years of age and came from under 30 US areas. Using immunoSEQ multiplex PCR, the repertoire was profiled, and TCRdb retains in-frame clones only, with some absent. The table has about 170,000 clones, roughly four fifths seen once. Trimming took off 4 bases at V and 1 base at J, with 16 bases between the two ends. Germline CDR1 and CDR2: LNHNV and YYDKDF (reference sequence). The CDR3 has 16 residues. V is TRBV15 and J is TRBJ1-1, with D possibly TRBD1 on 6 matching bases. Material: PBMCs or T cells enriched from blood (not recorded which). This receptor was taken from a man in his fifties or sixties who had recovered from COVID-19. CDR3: CATSKGSGTPNTEAFF. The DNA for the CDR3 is TGTGCCACCAGCAAGGGATCCGGGACACCGAACACTGAAGCTTTCTTT.